This is a list of T cell receptor beta chains from one sample in a study of molecular identifiers for immune sequencing clone quantification. TCRdb analysed the PCR reads with MiXCR anew, one entry per CDR3 protein. The sample has roughly 300,000 distinct CDR3 sequences, roughly 24% seen once. Input material: naive CD8+ T cells from blood, with Jurkat cell RNA spiked in. These TCRs come from a human donor in good health. Some libraries in this study had Jurkat cell RNA spiked in. Each CDR3 is given with its conserved first and last residue. Each record gives: V gene, CDR3 protein.

v_gene: TRBV6-5
CDR3aa: CASSEGQYTEAFF

v_gene: TRBV7-9
CDR3aa: CASSSGPNTEAFF

v_gene: TRBV7-9
CDR3aa: CASSLAQGERKYEQYF

v_gene: TRBV10-3
CDR3aa: CAISAGYSYKQYF

v_gene: TRBV20-1
CDR3aa: CSARPTDTQYF

v_gene: TRBV29-1
CDR3aa: CSLQGNEQYF

v_gene: TRBV4-3
CDR3aa: CASSQERTSYEQYF

v_gene: TRBV6-2/TRBV6-3
CDR3aa: CASSYEPTNTEAFF

v_gene: TRBV7-9
CDR3aa: CASSLQPSSYNEQFF

v_gene: TRBV24-1
CDR3aa: CATSGGSTDTQYF

v_gene: TRBV4-1
CDR3aa: CASSQYRTGNTEAFF

v_gene: TRBV15
CDR3aa: CATDPGLSTDTQYF

v_gene: TRBV27
CDR3aa: CASTPGYSGANVLTF

v_gene: TRBV28
CDR3aa: CASSLSDRSYEQYF

v_gene: TRBV4-2
CDR3aa: CASSPRTSGVTDTQYF

v_gene: TRBV18
CDR3aa: CASSPDGLAGVDTQYF

v_gene: TRBV9
CDR3aa: CASSALQSYGYTF

v_gene: TRBV28
CDR3aa: CASSSLLAGASYEQYF

v_gene: TRBV15
CDR3aa: CATSTKQGINEKLFF

v_gene: TRBV19
CDR3aa: CASSQSLQGLALQYF

v_gene: TRBV24-1
CDR3aa: CATSDIERDTGELFF

v_gene: TRBV9
CDR3aa: CAGAGPSPRTSYEQYF

v_gene: TRBV15
CDR3aa: CATSRVGDTEAFF

v_gene: TRBV20-1
CDR3aa: CSARTSSGDSYEQHF

v_gene: TRBV20-1
CDR3aa: CSARGYVATAKADTQYF

v_gene: TRBV5-6
CDR3aa: CASSWGAGTQYNEQFF

v_gene: TRBV27
CDR3aa: CASSLLRGADTDTQYF

v_gene: TRBV29-1
CDR3aa: CSVEGLAGGQFF

v_gene: TRBV28
CDR3aa: CASSFLSSYEQYF

v_gene: TRBV11-2
CDR3aa: CASSSPNSYEQYF

v_gene: TRBV30
CDR3aa: CAWSNFGGYGYTF

v_gene: TRBV12-3/TRBV12-4
CDR3aa: CASSLLAGAEQFF

v_gene: TRBV27
CDR3aa: CASRLVAGVGDTQYF

v_gene: TRBV4-3
CDR3aa: CASSQNRLGVEQFF

v_gene: TRBV4-3
CDR3aa: CASSQDIGVATGELFF

v_gene: TRBV27
CDR3aa: CASRGTGQGDYGYTF

v_gene: TRBV9
CDR3aa: CVSGKVGLASDTQYF

v_gene: TRBV29-1
CDR3aa: CSGAGQGRFPTDTQYF